Listed here are 2 T cell receptor beta chains from one sample, sequenced in a study of shared clonotypes between healthy human individuals (TCRdb year 2020). Library construction relied on the immunoSEQ multiplex PCR assay. What TCRdb holds here is the immuneACCESS table cut down to in-frame rearrangements. Part of the clones is not present; checked against another copy, under half of the missing clones reflect an unresolved V gene, and the others are unexplained. This sample holds over a million clones; approximately 80% were observed only once. The ten largest clonotypes hold 0.6% to 0.75% of the sample. Material for sequencing was memory CD4+ T cells from PBMCs. In light of the paper, this sample's cell subset or site label describes: CD45RA-negative fraction. The receptors originated from a man between 18 and 29 years old in good health. Some clones in this sample may be carry-over from other donors' samples.

The chain combines TRBV11-3 with TRBJ2-3; D assignment may be TRBD1 or TRBD2 (5 bases each). Per the germline V gene, CDR1 is SGHNT and CDR2 is YENEEA. The CDR3 is made up of 14 amino acids. Between the trimmed V and J ends, which lost 3 bases and 4 bases, there was a span of 11 bases. This CDR3 is CASSFSRGSDTQYF. CDR3 sequence (DNA): TGTGCCAGCAGCTTTAGTCGGGGCTCAGATACGCAGTATTTT.

CDR3 in DNA: TGTGCCAGCAGTCGAATAGACAGGGCGAATCAGCCCCAGCATTTT. It specifies CASSRIDRANQPQHF. The chain combines TRBV28 with TRBJ1-5; the match to TRBD1 covers 7 bases. The germline V gene encodes CDR1 MDHEN and CDR2 SYDVKM. The CDR3 extends over 15 amino acids. Trimming removed 5 bases from V and 4 bases from J; junction bases left unmatched: 8.